Following are 20 T cell receptor beta chains from one sample sequenced in a study of OX40 agonist ivuxolimab in advanced cancers. Clones were read by immunoSEQ multiplex PCR, and TCRdb kept only the in-frame ones, dropping some. The data hold some 57,000 clones, with around 92% observed a single time. Sequenced here: CD4+ or CD8+ T cells sorted from blood, sampled in a trial of the OX40 agonist ivuxolimab. The origin of the receptors is an adult with an advanced solid tumor such as melanoma, head and neck, liver or kidney cancer.

The V gene is TRBV4-3, the J gene TRBJ2-1, with D hard to call. CDR1 is LGHNA and CDR2 is YSLEER in the germline V gene. Trimming cost V 5 bases and J 0 bases, with 11 bases left between them. The CDR3 contains 15 residues. CDR3 DNA sequence: TGCGCCAGCAGCGTAGAGGCGAGCTCCTACAATGAGCAGTTCTTC. Amino acids: CASSVEASSYNEQFF.

This chain joins TRBV9 and TRBJ1-5; no clear D. The CDR3 covers 16 residues. Germline V gives CDR1 SGDLS, CDR2 YYNGEE. Trimming left V 4 bases short and J 9 bases short, with 23 bases between. CDR3 nucleotides: TGTGCCAGCAGCCCACCGGTGCAAGGGAGACCCCGGCCCCAGCATTTT. Translation gives CASSPPVQGRPRPQHF. Full variable domain (outside the CDR3, taken from reference TRBV9 and TRBJ1-5): DSGVTQTPKHLITATGQRVTLRCSPRSGDLSVYWYQQSLDQGLQFLIQYYNGEERAKGNILERFSAQQFPDLHSELNLSSLELGDSALYFCASSPPVQGRPRPQHFGDGTRLSIL.

The rearrangement links TRBV7-3 to TRBJ2-2; the match to TRBD1 covers 8 bases. V trimming: 2 bases; J trimming: 5 bases; junction bases outside the gene matches: 13. The CDR3 covers 18 residues. The germline V gene encodes CDR1 SGHTA and CDR2 FQGTGA. As DNA, the CDR3 is TGTGCCAGCAGCTTATCCGTTCGTCAGGGGGCGCTGACCGGGGAGCTGTTTTTT. The encoded protein is CASSLSVRQGALTGELFF.

The chain uses TRBV30 and TRBJ2-1, with D maybe TRBD2 (7 bases). V was shortened by 4 bases and J by 4 bases, with 11 bases between the two germline ends. This CDR3 spans 13 amino acids. Germline lookup yields CDR1 GTSNPN and CDR2 SVGIG (reference sequence). CDR3 nucleotides: TGTGCCTGGAACGAGGGGGGGTACAATGAGCAGTTCTTC. This translates into CAWNEGGYNEQFF.

The chain joins TRBV2 to TRBJ2-3; 7 nucleotides agree with TRBD2. This CDR3 has 15 amino acids. V gave up 7 bases and J gave up 8 bases; unmatched junction bases: 15. Germline CDR1 SNHLY, CDR2 FYNNEI. In DNA form, the CDR3 reads TGTGCCAGCAATCCTACCGGGGGGTTTGCGAGTACGCAGTATTTT. Translated, it gives CASNPTGGFASTQYF.

The chain has TRBV11-3 and TRBJ1-4; D gene uncertain. This CDR3 spans 13 amino acids. Germline V CDR1 and CDR2: SGHNT, YENEEA. V lost 1 base and J lost 10, with 10 bases in between. For the CDR3, the DNA is TGTGCCAGCAGCTTAGGATCGATCGGAAAACTGTTTTTT. Residues: CASSLGSIGKLFF.

This clone was seen a handful of times. This chain connects TRBV6-5 to TRBJ2-3, with D unresolved. This CDR3 spans 13 amino acids. V was pared by 7 bases and J by 2 bases, with 10 bases between. The V gene's germline CDR1 is MNHEY and CDR2 SVGAGI. CDR3 in amino acids: CASTPQNTDTQYF. Here the CDR3 DNA reads TGTGCCAGCACCCCACAGAACACAGATACGCAGTATTTT.

This clone has just a few counts. The rearrangement uses TRBV6-6 and TRBJ1-2, with no clear D. The CDR3 spans 13 residues. Germline V gene lookup returns CDR1 MNHNY and CDR2 SVGAGI (reference sequence). V gave up 1 base and J gave up 13 bases, with 16 bases separating them. The CDR3 protein is CASSYYASEEPTF. The CDR3 DNA sequence: TGTGCCAGCAGTTACTACGCGTCGGAGGAGCCCACCTTC.

CDR3 bases: TGTGCCAGCAGCGTAGAAGGGGGCTCTGGGGCCAACGTCCTGACTTTC. It codes for CASSVEGGSGANVLTF. The chain is built from TRBV9 and TRBJ2-6; perhaps TRBD1 as D (6 bases). V was trimmed by 0 bases and J by 0 bases, leaving 7 bases between them. The CDR3 totals 16 residues. Germline CDR1 is SGDLS and CDR2 is YYNGEE. Full variable domain (rest looked up from reference TRBV9 and TRBJ2-6): DSGVTQTPKHLITATGQRVTLRCSPRSGDLSVYWYQQSLDQGLQFLIQYYNGEERAKGNILERFSAQQFPDLHSELNLSSLELGDSALYFCASSVEGGSGANVLTFGAGSRLTVL.

The genes are TRBV4-3 and TRBJ1-5; D possibly corresponds to TRBD1 (6 bases). The CDR3 sequence is 15 residues long. Germline CDR1 reads LGHNA; CDR2 reads YSLEER. V was cut by 3 bases and J by 4 bases, with 13 bases left in between. The CDR3 nucleotides are TGCGCCAGCAGCCAGCGACAGGCGCATAATCAGCCCCAGCATTTT. Its protein product is CASSQRQAHNQPQHF.

This clone is a singleton in its sample. This rearrangement joins TRBV27 to TRBJ1-6; 9 bases map to TRBD1. There are 15 residues in the CDR3. V gave up 3 bases and J gave up 9 bases; unmatched junction bases: 6. Germline values: CDR1 MNHEY, CDR2 SMNVEV (reference sequence). For the CDR3, the DNA is TGTGCCAGCAGTTTGAGGGGACAGGGTCTTTCACCCCTCCACTTT. Translated: CASSLRGQGLSPLHF.

The chain uses TRBV28 and TRBJ2-1, with D possibly being TRBD1 or TRBD2 (6 bases each). The CDR3 contains 15 residues. Germline V lookup: CDR1 MDHEN, CDR2 SYDVKM. The V end was cut by 6 bases, the J end by 7 bases, with 19 bases between. The CDR3 nucleotides are TGTGCCAGCAGAACCCTCTTGGGGGGCGGGAATGAGCAGTTCTTC. This encodes CASRTLLGGGNEQFF.

The chain combines TRBV4-2 with TRBJ2-2; 9 positions match TRBD1. The junction had 6 bases not matched to a gene; V was cut back by 3 bases and J by 1 base. Germline CDR1 reads LGHNA; CDR2 reads YNFKEQ. The CDR3 is made up of 17 amino acids. The CDR3 loop reads CASSQLPGQGNTGELFF. Here the CDR3 DNA reads TGTGCCAGCAGCCAGTTACCGGGACAGGGGAACACCGGGGAGCTGTTTTTT.

The sample holds a few counts of this clone. The CDR3 DNA is TGTGCCTGGAGTGTATTCGGGATTTCCCGGCAGCCCCAGCATTTT. It codes for CAWSVFGISRQPQHF. The genes are TRBV30 and TRBJ1-5; D remains ambiguous. The germline V and J ends were trimmed by 0 bases and 7 bases, with 16 bases remaining between them. The CDR3 length is 15 residues. The germline gives CDR1 GTSNPN, CDR2 SVGIG (reference sequence).

The chain recombines TRBV25-1 with TRBJ2-5; no reliable D call. The ends were cut back, 1 base at V and 5 bases at J, with 5 bases in the middle. The CDR3 length is 12 residues. CDR1 is MGHDK, CDR2 SYGVNS, per germline. The CDR3 bases are TGTGCCAGCAGTGAATTGGGGGAGACCCAGTACTTC. Its translation is CASSELGETQYF.

V gene TRBV7-8 combines with J gene TRBJ2-7, with D tentatively TRBD2 (6 bases). Germline CDR1 reads SGHVS; CDR2 reads FQNEAQ. Deletions cut 3 bases from V and 5 bases from J, with 11 bases between. The CDR3 covers 13 residues. The DNA of the CDR3 is TGTGCCAGCAGCTTGACTAGTAGACACGAGCAGTACGTC. It translates to CASSLTSRHEQYV.

The chain uses TRBV4-2 and TRBJ1-5; TRBD1 is a possible D gene (5 bases). There are 16 residues in the CDR3. V dropped 0 bases and J dropped 6 bases, with 15 bases sitting between them. Germline CDR1 is LGHNA and CDR2 is YNFKEQ. CDR3 residues: CASSQESGAPLQPQHF. DNA of the CDR3: TGTGCCAGCAGCCAAGAATCTGGGGCTCCGCTTCAGCCCCAGCATTTT.

This chain uses TRBV6-5 with TRBJ1-2; D gene uncertain. The CDR3 spans 14 residues. The germline V gene encodes CDR1 MNHEY and CDR2 SVGAGI. Trimming shortened V by 3 bases and J by 8 bases, and 16 bases separated the two germline ends. CDR3 DNA sequence: TGTGCCAGCAGTTATTCCGGGCCCACGGGAGGCTACACCTTC. Translation gives CASSYSGPTGGYTF.

The rearrangement uses TRBV19 and TRBJ2-1; the D is unclear. V was pared by 8 bases and J by 6 bases, with 11 bases between. In germline, CDR1 is LNHDA, CDR2 SQIVND (reference sequence). The CDR3 covers 12 residues. CDR3 nucleotides: TGTGCCAGTGGAAATAGTGGCAATGAGCAGTTCTTC. Translating it yields CASGNSGNEQFF.

The chain uses TRBV28 and TRBJ1-1, with a weak D call TRBD1 (5 bases). The germline V gene has CDR1 MDHEN and CDR2 SYDVKM. This CDR3 spans 14 amino acids. V lost 4 bases, J lost 11 bases, and 20 bases lay in between. The CDR3 DNA sequence: TGTGCCAGCAGTTACCTCTTAGCTGGGGCAGGGGCTTTCTTT. This translates into CASSYLLAGAGAFF. Full variable domain (remainder filled in from reference TRBV28 and TRBJ1-1): DVKVTQSSRYLVKRTGEKVFLECVQDMDHENMFWYRQDPGLGLRLIYFSYDVKMKEKGDIPEGYSVSREKKERFSLILESASTNQTSMYLCASSYLLAGAGAFFGQGTRLTVV.